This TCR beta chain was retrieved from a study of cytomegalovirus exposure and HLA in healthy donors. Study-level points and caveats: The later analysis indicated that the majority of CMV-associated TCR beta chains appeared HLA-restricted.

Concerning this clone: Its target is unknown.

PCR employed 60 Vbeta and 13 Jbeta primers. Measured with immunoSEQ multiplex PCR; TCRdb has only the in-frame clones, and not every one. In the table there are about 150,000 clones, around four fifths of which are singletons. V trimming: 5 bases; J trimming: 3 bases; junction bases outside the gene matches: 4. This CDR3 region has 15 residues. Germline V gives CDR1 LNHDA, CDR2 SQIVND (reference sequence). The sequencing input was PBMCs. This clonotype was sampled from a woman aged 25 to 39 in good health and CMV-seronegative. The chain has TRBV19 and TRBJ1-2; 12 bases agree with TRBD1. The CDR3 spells CASSYRDRGHYGYTF. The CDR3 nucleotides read TGTGCCAGTAGTTACAGGGACAGGGGGCACTATGGCTACACCTTC.